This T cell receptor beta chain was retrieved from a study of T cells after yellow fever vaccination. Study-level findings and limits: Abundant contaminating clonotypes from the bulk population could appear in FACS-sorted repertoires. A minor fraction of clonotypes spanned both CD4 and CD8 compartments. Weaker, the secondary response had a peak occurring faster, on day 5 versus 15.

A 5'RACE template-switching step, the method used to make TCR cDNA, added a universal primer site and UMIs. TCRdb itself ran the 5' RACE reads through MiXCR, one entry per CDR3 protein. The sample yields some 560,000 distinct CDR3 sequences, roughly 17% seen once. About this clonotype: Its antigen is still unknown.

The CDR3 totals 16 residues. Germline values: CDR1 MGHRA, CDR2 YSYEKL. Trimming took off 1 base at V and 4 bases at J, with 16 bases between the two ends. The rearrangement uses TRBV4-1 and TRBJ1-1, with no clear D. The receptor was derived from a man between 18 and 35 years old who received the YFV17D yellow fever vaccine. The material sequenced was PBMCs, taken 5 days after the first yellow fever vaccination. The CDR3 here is CASSQVDMGFATEAFF. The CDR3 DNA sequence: TGCGCCAGCAGCCAAGTGGATATGGGATTCGCCACTGAAGCTTTCTTT.